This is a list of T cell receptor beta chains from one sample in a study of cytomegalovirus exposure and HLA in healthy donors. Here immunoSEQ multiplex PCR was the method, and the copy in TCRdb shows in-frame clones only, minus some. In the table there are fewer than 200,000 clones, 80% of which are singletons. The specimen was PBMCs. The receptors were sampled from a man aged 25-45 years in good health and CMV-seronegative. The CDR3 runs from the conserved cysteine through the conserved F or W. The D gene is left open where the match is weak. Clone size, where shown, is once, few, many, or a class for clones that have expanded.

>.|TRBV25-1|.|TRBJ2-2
TGTGCCAGCAGCATATCGACAGTTAACGGGGAGCTGTTTTTT
CASSISTVNGELFF
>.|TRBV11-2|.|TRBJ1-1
TGTGCCAGCAGCTTAGTGGGAGGGAACACTGAAGCTTTCTTT
CASSLVGGNTEAFF
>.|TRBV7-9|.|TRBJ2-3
TGTGCCAGCAGCTTGGGCGGCAGGGATACGCGGTATTTT
CASSLGGRDTRYF
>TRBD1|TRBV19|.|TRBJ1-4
TGTGCCAGTAGTACCCGACAGGGATCTAATGAAAAACTGTTTTTT
CASSTRQGSNEKLFF
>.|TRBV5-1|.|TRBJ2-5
TGCGCCAGCAGCTTGATAATAGCAGAGACCCAGTACTTC
CASSLIIAETQYF
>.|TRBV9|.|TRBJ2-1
TGTGCCAGCAGCGTAGCCGGAGGGCTCAATGAGCAGTTCTTC
CASSVAGGLNEQFF
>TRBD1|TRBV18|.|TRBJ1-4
TGTGCCAGCTCACCCCGATCCCCGGGACAGGGTAACGAAAAACTGTTTTTT
CASSPRSPGQGNEKLFF
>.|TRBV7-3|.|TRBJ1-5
TGTGCCAGCAGCCCATCGAGCAGGCAGAATCAGCCCCAGCATTTT
CASSPSSRQNQPQHF
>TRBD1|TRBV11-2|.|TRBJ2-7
TGTGCCAGCAGCTTAGGGGACAGACCCGAGCAGTACTTC
CASSLGDRPEQYF
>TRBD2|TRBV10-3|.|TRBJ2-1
TGTGCCATCAGTGACCCGACTAGCGGGGTTAGGGATGAGCAGTTCTTC
CAISDPTSGVRDEQFF
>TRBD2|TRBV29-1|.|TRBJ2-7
TGCAGCGTTGAGGGAGGGTACGAGCAGTACTTC
CSVEGGYEQYF
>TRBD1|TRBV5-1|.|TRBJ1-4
TGCGCCAGCAGGCCCGGGACAGGGCTATATGAAAAACTGTTTTTT
CASRPGTGLYEKLFF
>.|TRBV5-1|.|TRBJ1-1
TGCGCCAGCAGCTTGGGGGAGGGCAGGGAGCGGACTGAAGCTTTCTTT
CASSLGEGRERTEAFF
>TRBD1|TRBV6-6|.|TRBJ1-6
TGTGCCAGCAGCCCCCGGGACAGGGCTTCACCCCTCCACTTT
CASSPRDRASPLHF
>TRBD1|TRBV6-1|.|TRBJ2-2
TGTGCCAGCAGGTTACAGGGACAGGCCGGGGAGCTGTTTTTT
CASRLQGQAGELFF
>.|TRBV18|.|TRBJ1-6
TGTGCCAGCTCACCGCTTAATCGGGGGGCCCTTGATTCACCCCTCCACTTT
CASSPLNRGALDSPLHF
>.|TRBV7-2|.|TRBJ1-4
TGTGCCAGCAGCTTTCTCGGGAGGGATGAAAAACTGTTTTTT
CASSFLGRDEKLFF
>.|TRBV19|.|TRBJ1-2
TGTGCCAGTAGCGACCAGGGGTTGGTGTTTAGTGGCTACACCTTC
CASSDQGLVFSGYTF
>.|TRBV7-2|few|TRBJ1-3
TGTGCCAGCAGCTTAGATCAGGCTTGGGGAAACACCATATATTTT
CASSLDQAWGNTIYF
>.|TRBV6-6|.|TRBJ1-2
TGTGCCAGCAGTTCAAGACCCACAGGGAACTATGGCTACACCTTC
CASSSRPTGNYGYTF
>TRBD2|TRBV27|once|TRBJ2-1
TGTGCCAGCAGGCCCCGGGGGGGTTCGCGGAATGAGCAGTTCTTC
CASRPRGGSRNEQFF
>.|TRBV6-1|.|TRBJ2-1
TGTGCCAGCAGTCGGGCTTTTGGGGCCGGCAATGAGCAGTTCTTC
CASSRAFGAGNEQFF
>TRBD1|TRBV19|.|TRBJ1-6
TGTGCCAGTAGTATCGCCAGGGGGCTTAATTCACCCCTCCACTTT
CASSIARGLNSPLHF
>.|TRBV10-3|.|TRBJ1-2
TGTGCCATCAGCCTTCTACAGGGAATAGGGTATGTTCACTATGGCTACACCTTC
CAISLLQGIGYVHYGYTF
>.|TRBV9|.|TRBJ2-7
TGTGCCAGCAGCGTAGCGGGAGAGCCGTCCGAGCAGTACTTC
CASSVAGEPSEQYF
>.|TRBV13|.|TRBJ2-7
TGTGCCAGCAGCCCACCCCCAGGCGAGCAGTACTTC
CASSPPPGEQYF
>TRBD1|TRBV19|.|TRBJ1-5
TGTGCCAGTAGTATAGATGGACAGGGGAAGAAGCCCCAGCATTTT
CASSIDGQGKKPQHF
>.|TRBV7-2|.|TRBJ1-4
TGTGCCAGCAGCTCCCAGGGGCAGAGCCATGAAAAACTGTTTTTT
CASSSQGQSHEKLFF
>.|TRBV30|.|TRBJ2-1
TGTGCCTGGGGGGGGGCGACTATTTTCAATGAGCAGTTCTTC
CAWGGATIFNEQFF
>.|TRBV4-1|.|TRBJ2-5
TGCGCCAGCAGCGCTGGGCTGTTGGAGACCCAGTACTTC
CASSAGLLETQYF
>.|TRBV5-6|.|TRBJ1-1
TGTGCCAGCAGCTTACGGGAGGACACTGAAGCTTTCTTT
CASSLREDTEAFF
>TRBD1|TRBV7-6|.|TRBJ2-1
TGTGCCAGCAGCTTATCGACAGGGGGCATTGATGAGCAGTTCTTC
CASSLSTGGIDEQFF
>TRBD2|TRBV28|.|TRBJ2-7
TGTGCCAGCAGCTCCGACACTAGCGGGAGAAACTTC
CASSSDTSGRNF
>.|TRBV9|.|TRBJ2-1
TGTGCCAGCAGCGTAAATAGGGCGGGGAATGAGCAGTTCTTC
CASSVNRAGNEQFF